This T cell receptor (beta chain) was identified during a study of response to subunit inactivated influenza vaccine (dated by TCRdb to 2016 to 2018). With respect to the entire study: Deep quantitative profiling of the T cell receptor repertoire was used in the study to follow responses to a trivalent subunit inactivated influenza vaccine. General findings and caveats noted by the study authors: According to the authors, only a limited number of new T cells may be recruited by each seasonal influenza vaccination.

Receptor amplification or capture employed RT-PCR. Sequencing was performed on an Illumina HiSeq 2500. Through fastp at Q25 and MiXCR, TCRdb rebuilt clones from the public reads, retaining in-frame beta chains. Each entry merges the rows of one CDR3 protein and shows their most common DNA and genes. The sample data list 800,000 or so distinct CDR3 sequences, and around 20% of these were observed just once. Of the sample, 10% to 13% is held by the ten largest clones. The CDR3 sequence holds 13 residues, the cysteine and phenylalanine included. Left in the record is the CDR3 DNA by itself, 39 bases read in frame from the first base. The germline V and J ends show losses of 6 bases and 2 bases respectively, and no gene match explains 5 bases of the junction. As encoded in the germline V gene (reference sequence), CDR1 is DFQATT while CDR2 is SNEGSKA. Comment on this clonotype: The antigen this receptor binds is unknown. No much larger clone exists at a distance of one base, and base qualities are not known.

Recombination joined TRBV20-1 with TRBJ2-3; 7 junctional bases match TRBD2. This receptor was obtained from a man aged 50 or older who received an inactivated influenza vaccine. Donor details come from another sample of the same person, matched by shared clones. Material: PBMCs from blood, obtained roughly 5 days after vaccination. DNA sequence: TGCAGTGCGGGGGGGTTGTCCACAGATACGCAGTATTTT. The resulting protein is CSAGGLSTDTQYF.